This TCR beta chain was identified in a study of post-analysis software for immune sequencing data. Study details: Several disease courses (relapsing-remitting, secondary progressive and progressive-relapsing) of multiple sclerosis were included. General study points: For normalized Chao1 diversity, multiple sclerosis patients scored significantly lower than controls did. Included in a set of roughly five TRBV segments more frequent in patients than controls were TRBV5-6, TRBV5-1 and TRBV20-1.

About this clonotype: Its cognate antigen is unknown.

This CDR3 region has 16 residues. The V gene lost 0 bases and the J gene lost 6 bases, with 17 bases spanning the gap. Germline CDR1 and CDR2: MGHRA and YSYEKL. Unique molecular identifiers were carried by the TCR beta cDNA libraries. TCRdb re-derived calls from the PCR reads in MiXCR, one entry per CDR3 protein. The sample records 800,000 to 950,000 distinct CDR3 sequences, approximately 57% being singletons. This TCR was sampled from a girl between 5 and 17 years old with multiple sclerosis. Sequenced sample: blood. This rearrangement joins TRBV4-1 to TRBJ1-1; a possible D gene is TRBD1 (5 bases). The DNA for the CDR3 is TGCGCCAGCAGCCAAGAAGGGCAGGGAGAGGGGTCTGAAGCTTTCTTT. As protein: CASSQEGQGEGSEAFF.